This note documents a single T cell receptor (beta chain) sequence. This clone has ten or more counts. It lacks a known antigen. Base qualities were left out, and no much larger clone turns up one base away. This sample is drawn from a study of control samples from healthy donors and cancer patients (dated by TCRdb to about 2020). The CDR3, from cysteine to phenylalanine, totals 13 residues. The retained sequence is limited to the CDR3, 39 bases, with the frame set at the first base. The germline V gene yields MNHEY for CDR1 and SVGEGT for CDR2. V is shortened by 4 bases, J by 3 bases, and the region joining them spans 6 bases. Libraries were built with the immunoSEQ multiplex PCR assay. TCRdb stores this immuneACCESS table with in-frame sequences only. Part of the clones is absent; in the studies checked, under half of the shortfall reflects unresolved V genes, and no reason is known for the rest. This sample comprises 110,000 to 150,000 clones, roughly 94% of them detected only once. The ten largest clones add up to less than 15% of the sample.

The clonotype comes from a middle-aged man in good health. The V and J genes are TRBV6-2 or TRBV6-3 and TRBJ2-2; possibly the D gene is TRBD1, per 6 matching bases. Specimen: blood. The CDR3 loop reads CASSWTDTGELFF. The bases read TGTGCCAGCAGTTGGACAGACACCGGGGAGCTGTTTTTT.